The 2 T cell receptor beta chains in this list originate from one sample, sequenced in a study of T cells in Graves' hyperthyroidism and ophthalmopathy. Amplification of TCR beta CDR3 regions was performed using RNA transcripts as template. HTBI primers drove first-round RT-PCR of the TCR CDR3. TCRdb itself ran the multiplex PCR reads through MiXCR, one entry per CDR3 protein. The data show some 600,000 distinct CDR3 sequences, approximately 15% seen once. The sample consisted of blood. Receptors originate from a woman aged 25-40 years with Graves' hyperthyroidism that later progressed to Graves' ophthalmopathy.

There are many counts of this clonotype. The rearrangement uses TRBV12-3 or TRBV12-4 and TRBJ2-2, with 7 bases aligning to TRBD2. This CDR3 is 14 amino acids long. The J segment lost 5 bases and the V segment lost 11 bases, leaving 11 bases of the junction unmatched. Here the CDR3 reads CAGARGRETGELFF. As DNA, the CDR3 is TGTGCCGGCGCTAGAGGGAGGGAGACCGGGGAGCTGTTTTTT.

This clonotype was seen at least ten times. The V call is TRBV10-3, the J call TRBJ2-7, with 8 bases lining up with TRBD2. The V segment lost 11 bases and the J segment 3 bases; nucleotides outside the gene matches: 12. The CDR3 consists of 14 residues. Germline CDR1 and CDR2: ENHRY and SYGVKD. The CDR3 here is CASWRGDYYYEQYF. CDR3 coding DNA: TGTGCCTCCTGGCGGGGGGATTATTACTACGAGCAGTACTTC.